The clone carrying this T cell receptor (beta chain) came up many times. The antigen is undetermined. This specimen belongs to a study of T-cell reconstitution after alpha-beta-depleted transplantation in children. TCRbeta library preparation incorporated unique molecular identifiers. TCRdb reanalysed the PCR reads using MiXCR and keeps one entry per CDR3 protein. The table shows about 170,000 distinct CDR3 sequences, with 11% occurring only once. Germline V gives CDR1 SGHRS, CDR2 YFSETQ. The length of the CDR3 is 17 residues. V dropped 4 bases and J dropped 2; count of bases not matched to a gene: 10. Study results and caveats: By about two months after transplant, alpha-beta T cells reportedly arose from several hundred graft clones that had expanded. The origin of high day-60 TCRbeta diversity in some patients lay in surviving recipient T cells and thymic progenitors. Hyperexpanded clones declined; after one year, newly produced T cells mostly supplied diversity.

The sample here was PBMCs, taken before TCRalphabeta/CD19-depleted stem cell transplant. V and J are TRBV5-1 and TRBJ2-3; 10 bases agree with TRBD2. This clonotype was obtained from a boy aged 2-9 years with acute myeloid leukemia, due to receive a stem cell transplant. CDR3 protein: CASSPTGSGGTTDTQYF. CDR3 DNA: TGCGCCAGCAGCCCCACGGGTAGCGGGGGGACCACAGATACGCAGTATTTT.